The 30 T cell receptor beta chains given below trace back to one sample, sequenced in a study of OX40 agonist ivuxolimab in advanced cancers. Profiling relied on immunoSEQ multiplex PCR, and the TCRdb table lists in-frame clones only, not all of them. Altogether about 59,000 clones are present, around 86% being singletons, with the ten largest covering around 0.38%. This specimen was CD4+ or CD8+ T cells sorted from blood, taken in a trial of the OX40 agonist ivuxolimab. The source is an adult with an advanced solid tumor such as melanoma, head and neck, liver or kidney cancer.

The genes are TRBV11-2 and TRBJ2-1; D possibly matches TRBD1 or TRBD2 (5 bases each). V was pared by 5 bases and J by 6 bases, with 14 bases between. This CDR3 region has 14 residues. Germline V gene lookup returns CDR1 SGHAT and CDR2 FQNNGV. For the CDR3, the DNA is TGTGCCAGCAGCAGACTCCGGGACCGCAATGAGCAGTTCTTC. The encoded protein is CASSRLRDRNEQFF.

V is TRBV5-6 and J is TRBJ2-7, with a possible D match to TRBD1 (6 bases). The CDR3 has 13 amino acids. V shed 4 bases and J shed 2 bases, with 10 bases lying between them. In germline, CDR1 is SGHDT, CDR2 YYEEEE. The CDR3 DNA reads as TGTGCCAGCAGCAGACAGGTTACCTACGAGCAGTACTTC. It specifies CASSRQVTYEQYF.

The chain couples TRBV6-1 to TRBJ1-1; TRBD1 agrees at 7 bases. Trimming at V came to 4 bases and at J to 1 base, leaving 3 bases not matched to a gene. The CDR3 has 14 amino acids. CDR1 and CDR2 (germline): MNHNS, SASEGT. DNA of the CDR3: TGTGCCAGCAGTGCTCGACAGGGGAACACTGAAGCTTTCTTT. Translated, it gives CASSARQGNTEAFF.

The J gene is TRBJ2-1, the V gene TRBV5-4, with D perhaps TRBD1 (6 bases). The V gene lost 1 base and the J gene lost 10 bases, with 12 bases spanning the gap. The CDR3 is 13 residues long. Germline V gives CDR1 SGHNT, CDR2 YYREEE (reference sequence). CDR3 residues: CASSLTRGREQFF. CDR3 nucleotides: TGTGCCAGCAGCTTGACCAGGGGTAGGGAGCAGTTCTTC.

The chain couples TRBV7-2 to TRBJ2-7, with D perhaps TRBD2 (6 bases). From germline, CDR1 is SGHTA and CDR2 FQGNSA. The V gene lost 5 bases and the J gene lost 0 bases, with 8 bases spanning the gap. This CDR3 is built from 13 residues. DNA for the CDR3: TGTGCCAGCAGCCGGAGGGTCTCCTACGAGCAGTACTTC. The encoded protein is CASSRRVSYEQYF.

The V gene is TRBV6-6, the J gene TRBJ2-7; 8 bases line up with TRBD1. Germline values: CDR1 MNHNY, CDR2 SVGAGI (reference sequence). The CDR3 length is 13 residues. V was pared by 8 bases and J by 3 bases, with 6 bases of the junction left unmatched. Here the CDR3 reads CASAPDRDYEQYF. DNA for the CDR3: TGTGCCAGCGCACCGGACAGGGACTACGAGCAGTACTTC.

V usage is TRBV30 and J usage is TRBJ2-1; D is undetermined. The CDR3 runs to 17 residues. Deletions cut 1 base from V and 0 bases from J, with 16 bases between. Germline V CDR1 and CDR2: GTSNPN, SVGIG (reference sequence). The CDR3 nucleotides are TGTGCCTGGAGTGGCCACCCGAGTACCCGCTCCTACAATGAGCAGTTCTTC. It is translated as CAWSGHPSTRSYNEQFF.

The chain couples TRBV6-4 to TRBJ1-1; D gene uncertain. The CDR3 loop spans 13 amino acids. The V gene lost 4 bases and the J gene lost 0 bases, with 6 bases spanning the gap. Germline CDR1 MRHNA, CDR2 SNTAGT. In DNA form, the CDR3 reads TGTGCCAGCAGTGCCGGGGTGAACACTGAAGCTTTCTTT. Translated, it gives CASSAGVNTEAFF.

V and J are TRBV5-8 and TRBJ2-1, with 12 bases aligning to TRBD2. The trim removed 3 bases at V and 4 bases at J, leaving 2 bases unmatched. Germline CDR1 is SGHTS and CDR2 is YDEGEE. The CDR3 is 15 residues long. This CDR3 reads CASSSGTSGYNEQFF. The CDR3 DNA follows: TGTGCCAGCAGCTCCGGGACTAGCGGGTACAATGAGCAGTTCTTC.

The rearrangement joins TRBV5-6 to TRBJ1-4; weak D call: TRBD1 (5 bases). CDR1 SGHDT and CDR2 YYEEEE come from the germline V gene. CDR3 size: 15 residues. The ends were cut back, 6 bases at V and 4 bases at J, with 16 bases in the middle. Here the CDR3 reads CASIPQGRINEKLFF. CDR3 sequence (DNA): TGTGCCAGCATTCCTCAGGGACGGATTAATGAAAAACTGTTTTTT.

The chain combines TRBV28 with TRBJ2-4; no clear D gene. Trimming removed 5 bases from V and 0 bases from J, with 8 bases in between. Germline lookup yields CDR1 MDHEN and CDR2 SYDVKM. The CDR3 has 14 residues. The CDR3 sequence is CASSETLAKNIQYF. DNA for the CDR3: TGTGCCAGCAGTGAAACCTTAGCCAAAAACATTCAGTACTTC. Full variable domain (remainder filled in from reference TRBV28 and TRBJ2-4): DVKVTQSSRYLVKRTGEKVFLECVQDMDHENMFWYRQDPGLGLRLIYFSYDVKMKEKGDIPEGYSVSREKKERFSLILESASTNQTSMYLCASSETLAKNIQYFGAGTRLSVL.

J is TRBJ2-5 and V is TRBV29-1; D might be TRBD1 (7 bases). The germline V and J ends were trimmed by 4 bases and 2 bases, with 11 bases remaining between them. Germline CDR1 and CDR2: SQVTM and ANQGSEA. The CDR3 runs 13 residues. The CDR3 loop reads CSVGRGAQETQYF. The DNA of the CDR3 is TGCAGCGTTGGCAGGGGGGCTCAAGAGACCCAGTACTTC.

The rearrangement links TRBV7-3 to TRBJ2-1, with 10 bases that match TRBD1. The CDR3 loop spans 15 amino acids. V shed 6 bases, J shed 8 bases, and the junction held 10 bases outside the gene matches. CDR1 SGHTA and CDR2 FQGTGA come from the germline V gene. The CDR3, as DNA: TGTGCCAGCAGTTCGGGGACAGGGGTAGGGTATGAGCAGTTCTTC. Its protein is CASSSGTGVGYEQFF.

The CDR3, as DNA: TGTGCCAGCAACCCCGACAGGGGGGGCGAGACCCAGTACTTC. Protein product: CASNPDRGGETQYF. The rearrangement links TRBV2 to TRBJ2-5, with 9 bases fitting TRBD1. The CDR3 has 14 amino acids. Germline CDR1 is SNHLY and CDR2 is FYNNEI. V lost 7 bases and J lost 5; bases outside the gene matches: 8.

The chain joins TRBV7-2 to TRBJ2-5; D is ambiguous. The CDR3 contains 13 residues. Trimming removed 5 bases at V and 2 bases at J, with 9 bases between. CDR1 SGHTA and CDR2 FQGNSA come from the germline V gene. This CDR3 is CASSRSEQETQYF. CDR3 in DNA: TGTGCCAGCAGCCGAAGCGAACAAGAGACCCAGTACTTC.

This chain links TRBV10-1 with TRBJ2-7; the match to TRBD1 covers 9 bases. Germline CDR1 WNHNN, CDR2 SYGVQD (reference sequence). V trimming: 2 bases; J trimming: 6 bases; junction bases outside the gene matches: 8. The CDR3 totals 15 residues. CDR3: CASSEGRQGVGEQYF. The CDR3 DNA follows: TGCGCCAGCAGTGAGGGCAGACAGGGGGTTGGCGAGCAGTACTTC.

This clone was detected once. V is TRBV5-6 and J is TRBJ1-1; D is unresolved. CDR3 length: 13 amino acids. Trimming removed 4 bases at V and 0 bases at J, with 7 bases between. Germline values: CDR1 SGHDT, CDR2 YYEEEE. CDR3 amino acids: CASSNDMNTEAFF. The CDR3, as DNA: TGTGCCAGCAGCAACGACATGAACACTGAAGCTTTCTTT.

The chain is built from TRBV28 and TRBJ2-5; TRBD1 matches at 7 bases. Germline V gene sequence: CDR1 MDHEN, CDR2 SYDVKM. V lost 4 bases to trimming and J lost 4 bases; unmatched junction nucleotides: 9. The CDR3 is 15 amino acids. The CDR3 spells CASSSNRDRRETQYF. CDR3 nucleotide sequence: TGTGCCAGCAGTTCTAACCGGGACAGAAGAGAGACCCAGTACTTC.

The chain employs TRBV5-1 and TRBJ1-5; no definite D call. CDR3 size: 13 residues. The V end was cut by 3 bases, the J end by 9 bases, with 13 bases between. Germline CDR1 and CDR2: SGHRS and YFSETQ. Written as DNA, the CDR3 is TGCGCCAGCAGCTCCTCGCCCCATTCGCCCCAGCATTTT. Its translation is CASSSSPHSPQHF.

The CDR3, as DNA: TGTGCCAGCAGCCCTCGACTAGCGGGAGCTTCCTACAATGAGCAGTTCTTC. Translation gives CASSPRLAGASYNEQFF. J is TRBJ2-1 and V is TRBV14, with 12 bases fitting TRBD2. Germline loops: CDR1 SGHDN, CDR2 FVKESK. V was pared by 4 bases and J by 1 base, with 5 bases of the junction left unmatched. This CDR3 contains 17 residues.

This chain links TRBV5-1 with TRBJ2-7, with D uncertain. CDR3 length: 16 amino acids. Trimming shortened V by 0 bases and J by 0 bases, and 13 bases separated the two germline ends. The germline V gene encodes CDR1 SGHRS and CDR2 YFSETQ. CDR3 nucleotide sequence: TGCGCCAGCAGCTTGGAGAGTCAGGTGAGCTCCTACGAGCAGTACTTC. As protein: CASSLESQVSSYEQYF.

The chain joins TRBV5-6 to TRBJ2-1; D gene uncertain. V lost 1 base and J 7 bases, leaving 6 bases between the germline ends. The V gene's germline CDR1 is SGHDT and CDR2 YYEEEE. CDR3 size: 12 residues. Written as DNA, the CDR3 is TGTGCCAGCAGCTTGACTGAAAATGAGCAGTTCTTC. Translation gives CASSLTENEQFF.

The chain links TRBV5-4 to TRBJ2-3, with 8 bases fitting TRBD1. The CDR3 extends over 15 amino acids. From germline, CDR1 is SGHNT and CDR2 YYREEE (reference sequence). The junction had 8 bases not matched to a gene; V was cut back by 4 bases and J by 4 bases. The CDR3 loop is CASSRGQGGPDTQYF. CDR3 sequence (DNA): TGTGCCAGCAGCCGCGGACAGGGTGGACCAGATACGCAGTATTTT.

The chain joins TRBV27 to TRBJ2-1; 14 nucleotides line up with TRBD2. Trimming took 3 bases from V and 9 from J; bases not matched to a gene: 7. Looked up from germline, CDR1 is MNHEY and CDR2 is SMNVEV (reference sequence). The CDR3 is 16 residues long. As DNA, the CDR3 is TGTGCCAGCAGTTTCTCGACTAGCGGGAGGGCCATTGAGCAGTTCTTC. Translated: CASSFSTSGRAIEQFF.

V gene TRBV10-3 combines with J gene TRBJ1-1, with a possible D match to TRBD1 (6 bases). V lost 10 bases and J 0 bases, leaving 18 bases between the germline ends. The germline V gene encodes CDR1 ENHRY and CDR2 SYGVKD. The CDR3 spans 15 residues. The CDR3 DNA is TGTGCCACCTACGCCCACAGGGACATGAACACTGAAGCTTTCTTT. It translates to CATYAHRDMNTEAFF.

This sequence joins TRBV5-4 and TRBJ2-3, with D perhaps TRBD1 or TRBD2 (5 bases each). The CDR3 consists of 17 residues. Trimming stripped 0 bases from V and 4 bases from J, with 18 bases between. The germline CDR1 and CDR2 sequences are SGHNT and YYREEE (reference sequence). CDR3 DNA sequence: TGTGCCAGCAGCTTGGCCTGGCAGGGCCTGCGGGCAGATACGCAGTATTTT. This translates into CASSLAWQGLRADTQYF.

The V and J genes are TRBV5-1 and TRBJ2-7; 7 positions match TRBD1. Germline V gene sequence: CDR1 SGHRS, CDR2 YFSETQ. V dropped 3 bases and J dropped 1; count of bases not matched to a gene: 4. The CDR3 is made up of 14 amino acids. CDR3 coding DNA: TGCGCCAGCAGCTCCCTGGACAGGTCCTACGAGCAGTACTTC. This sequence encodes CASSSLDRSYEQYF.

The chain employs TRBV6-1 and TRBJ2-5, with D hard to call. Germline-derived CDR1 and CDR2 are MNHNS and SASEGT. Between the trimmed V and J ends, which lost 5 bases and 4 bases, there was a span of 17 bases. The CDR3 has 15 residues. The CDR3 sequence: CASSFRPPPGETQYF. The CDR3 bases are TGTGCCAGCAGTTTCCGCCCCCCACCCGGAGAGACCCAGTACTTC.

The chain has TRBV28 and TRBJ2-4; 9 bases align to TRBD1. V dropped 3 bases and J dropped 0; count of bases not matched to a gene: 9. Germline values: CDR1 MDHEN, CDR2 SYDVKM. The CDR3 is 18 amino acids. CDR3 amino acids: CASSFLGQGISAKNIQYF. CDR3 in DNA: TGTGCCAGCAGTTTCCTGGGACAGGGAATTTCAGCCAAAAACATTCAGTACTTC.

V is TRBV9 and J is TRBJ1-1; 7 positions match TRBD1. V lost 6 bases and J lost 7; bases outside the gene matches: 6. Per the germline V gene, CDR1 is SGDLS and CDR2 is YYNGEE. The CDR3 has 12 residues. The CDR3 region has the DNA TGTGCCAGCACCAGTCAGGGGGTTGAAGCTTTCTTT. Residues: CASTSQGVEAFF. Full variable domain (outside the CDR3, taken from reference TRBV9 and TRBJ1-1): DSGVTQTPKHLITATGQRVTLRCSPRSGDLSVYWYQQSLDQGLQFLIQYYNGEERAKGNILERFSAQQFPDLHSELNLSSLELGDSALYFCASTSQGVEAFFGQGTRLTVV.